A single sample gave rise to the 27 T cell receptor beta chains below, sequenced in a study of OX40 agonist ivuxolimab in advanced cancers. Sequencing was performed with immunoSEQ multiplex PCR; in TCRdb, only in-frame clones are kept and a portion is missing. The sample yields tens of thousands of clones, 85% to 95% seen once. The specimen was CD4+ or CD8+ T cells sorted from blood, collected in a trial of the OX40 agonist ivuxolimab. These receptors came from an adult with an advanced solid tumor such as melanoma, head and neck, liver or kidney cancer.

The rearrangement uses TRBV7-7 and TRBJ2-1; 12 bases agree with TRBD2. The V gene's germline CDR1 is SSHAT and CDR2 FNYEAQ (reference sequence). Trimming removed 5 bases from V and 0 bases from J; junction bases left unmatched: 11. The CDR3 is 19 amino acids. The CDR3 DNA follows: TGTGCCAGCAGCCCTTCTAGCGGGGGGGCTACTATCTCCTACAATGAGCAGTTCTTC. The encoded protein is CASSPSSGGATISYNEQFF.

The J gene is TRBJ1-2, the V gene TRBV15; 8 nucleotides agree with TRBD1. After removal of 0 bases from V and 6 bases from J, the junction contained 9 bases not matched to a gene. CDR3 size: 16 residues. CDR1 and CDR2 from the germline V gene are LNHNV and YYDKDF (reference sequence). The CDR3 DNA is TGTGCCACCAGCAGAGACTCCCGGGAGACAGGGGATGGCTACACCTTC. It specifies CATSRDSRETGDGYTF.

There are a few counts of this clone. The chain is built from TRBV19 and TRBJ2-2, with 7 bases identical to TRBD1. J lost 14 bases, V lost 5 bases, and 8 bases had no gene match. The CDR3 runs to 12 residues. CDR1 and CDR2 (germline): LNHDA, SQIVND (reference sequence). The CDR3 sequence: CASSPGTVNLFF. The CDR3 DNA reads as TGTGCCAGTAGTCCGGGGACAGTAAATCTGTTTTTT. Supplemented by reference TRBV19 and TRBJ2-2, the full variable domain reads DGGITQSPKYLFRKEGQNVTLSCEQNLNHDAMYWYRQDPGQGLRLIYYSQIVNDFQKGDIAEGYSVSREKKESFPLTVTSAQKNPTAFYLCASSPGTVNLFFGEGSRLTVL.

As concerns this clone: The same CDR3 arises from other DNA sequences in this sample as well. The genes are TRBV4-3 and TRBJ2-7; D is undetermined. Trimming removed 0 bases from V and 1 base from J, with 4 bases in between. The germline V gene encodes CDR1 LGHNA and CDR2 YSLEER. This CDR3 spans 13 amino acids. This CDR3 is CASSQDSSYEQYF. For the CDR3, the DNA is TGCGCCAGCAGCCAAGACAGTTCCTACGAGCAGTACTTC.

CDR3 in amino acids: CASSGTGNEKLFF. The CDR3, as DNA: TGCGCCAGCAGCGGGACAGGAAATGAAAAACTGTTTTTT. The J gene is TRBJ1-4, the V gene TRBV5-1; 8 bases match TRBD1. J lost 5 bases, V lost 4 bases, and 1 base had no gene match. Germline-derived CDR1 and CDR2 are SGHRS and YFSETQ. This CDR3 spans 13 amino acids.

This clone was seen a single time. The chain combines TRBV29-1 with TRBJ2-2; D gene ambiguous. Germline V gene data show CDR1 as SQVTM and CDR2 as ANQGSEA. Trimming took 3 bases from V and 4 from J, leaving 3 bases between them. The CDR3 totals 11 residues. CDR3 nucleotides: TGCAGCGTTGACCTCACCGGGGAGCTGTTTTTT. Residues: CSVDLTGELFF.

The rearrangement links TRBV7-2 to TRBJ2-7, with 9 positions matching TRBD2. The ends lost 4 bases at V and 0 bases at J; junction bases unmatched: 4. The CDR3 totals 15 residues. Germline V lookup: CDR1 SGHTA, CDR2 FQGNSA. As DNA, the CDR3 is TGTGCCAGCAGCTCCCCGACTAGCGGCTCCTACGAGCAGTACTTC. The encoded protein is CASSSPTSGSYEQYF.

This chain uses TRBV5-1 with TRBJ1-1; tentative D call: TRBD1 (5 bases). Deletions cut 4 bases from V and 6 bases from J, with 13 bases between. CDR1 and CDR2 from the germline V gene are SGHRS and YFSETQ. The CDR3 sequence is 13 residues long. CDR3 residues: CASSHDRGPEAFF. DNA for the CDR3: TGCGCCAGCAGCCACGATCGGGGCCCTGAAGCTTTCTTT. The full variable domain, completed using reference TRBV5-1 and TRBJ1-1, is KAGVTQTPRYLIKTRGQQVTLSCSPISGHRSVSWYQQTPGQGLQFLFEYFSETQRNKGNFPGRFSGRQFSNSRSEMNVSTLELGDSALYLCASSHDRGPEAFFGQGTRLTVV.

The chain uses TRBV4-3 and TRBJ1-2; no clear D. V dropped 8 bases and J dropped 2 bases, with 6 bases sitting between them. Germline CDR1 and CDR2: LGHNA and YSLEER. The CDR3 length is 11 residues. The CDR3 spells CASGSNYGYTF. CDR3 bases: TGCGCCAGCGGCAGCAACTATGGCTACACCTTC.

This chain connects TRBV4-1 to TRBJ2-7; the D gene is possibly TRBD1 (6 bases). Between the trimmed V and J ends, which lost 3 bases and 3 bases, there was a span of 12 bases. The CDR3 has 14 amino acids. Per the germline V gene, CDR1 is MGHRA and CDR2 is YSYEKL. CDR3 loop: CASSQWAGDYEQYF. Written as DNA, the CDR3 is TGCGCCAGCAGCCAGTGGGCAGGGGACTACGAGCAGTACTTC.

The chain joins TRBV10-2 to TRBJ2-7; D may be TRBD2 (5 bases). Germline V lookup: CDR1 WSHSY, CDR2 SAAADI. This CDR3 has 15 amino acids. V dropped 6 bases and J dropped 3 bases, with 18 bases sitting between them. CDR3 nucleotide sequence: TGCGCCAGCAGGGACCCGAGGAGCGGACTCTACGAGCAGTACTTC. This sequence encodes CASRDPRSGLYEQYF.

The chain uses TRBV5-1 and TRBJ2-1; D perhaps matches TRBD2 (5 bases). V was clipped by 3 bases and J by 3 bases, with 13 bases between them. This CDR3 spans 15 amino acids. In germline, CDR1 is SGHRS, CDR2 YFSETQ. Here the CDR3 reads CASSSLSGDYNEQFF. The CDR3 DNA sequence: TGCGCCAGCAGCTCCTTGTCCGGGGACTACAATGAGCAGTTCTTC.

The chain has TRBV27 and TRBJ1-5, with D possibly being TRBD1 (5 bases). Per the germline V gene, CDR1 is MNHEY and CDR2 is SMNVEV (reference sequence). The V end was cut by 2 bases, the J end by 6 bases, with 8 bases between. CDR3 length equals 13 residues. In DNA, the CDR3 is TGTGCCAGCAGTTTAGACAGTTCTCAGCCCCAGCATTTT. Amino acids: CASSLDSSQPQHF.

Points on this clone: A read error may produce the germline difference seen at one junction end. The J gene is TRBJ2-5, the V gene TRBV9; D is perhaps TRBD1 (6 bases). Germline lookup yields CDR1 SGDLS and CDR2 YYNGEE. This CDR3 region has 15 residues. CDR3 sequence (DNA): TGTGCCAGCAGCCCCTACCTTACGGGACAAGAGACCCGGTACTTC. Amino acid sequence: CASSPYLTGQETRYF.

This rearrangement joins TRBV9 to TRBJ2-1; 16 nucleotides match TRBD2. J was trimmed by 5 bases and V by 1 base; bases with no gene match: 6. The germline CDR1 and CDR2 sequences are SGDLS and YYNGEE. CDR3 length: 18 amino acids. CDR3 bases: TGTGCCAGCAGCGTAATGGGACTAGCGGGAGGGCCAGACAATGAGCAGTTCTTC. This encodes CASSVMGLAGGPDNEQFF.

The rearrangement links TRBV12-5 to TRBJ2-7, with 11 bases matching TRBD1. CDR1 is LGHNT, CDR2 FRNRAP, per germline. The CDR3 loop spans 13 amino acids. V lost 5 bases and J lost 5; bases outside the gene matches: 2. The chain's CDR3 is CASGLGQGDEQYF. The CDR3 coding sequence is TGTGCTAGTGGTCTGGGACAGGGGGACGAGCAGTACTTC.

The chain has TRBV11-3 and TRBJ2-1, with TRBD1 matching 7 bases. The ends lost 0 bases at V and 7 bases at J; junction bases unmatched: 9. This CDR3 spans 16 amino acids. CDR1 is SGHNT and CDR2 is YENEEA in the germline V gene. The CDR3: CASSLESGTGENEQFF. CDR3 coding DNA: TGTGCCAGCAGCTTAGAATCAGGAACAGGGGAAAATGAGCAGTTCTTC.

The chain carries TRBV11-2 and TRBJ2-5; tentatively, D is TRBD1 (6 bases). Deletions cut 2 bases from V and 4 bases from J, with 14 bases between. Germline CDR1 is SGHAT and CDR2 is FQNNGV. The CDR3 covers 15 residues. The DNA of the CDR3 is TGTGCCAGCAGCTTATTTGCTGGGGGCCGAGAGACCCAGTACTTC. It is translated as CASSLFAGGRETQYF.

This clone appeared once. This chain links TRBV5-6 with TRBJ1-1; 8 nucleotides agree with TRBD1. With 0 bases clipped from V and 0 bases from J, the junction kept 10 bases outside the gene matches. Germline CDR1 is SGHDT and CDR2 is YYEEEE. The CDR3 runs to 18 residues. The CDR3 region has the DNA TGTGCCAGCAGCTTGGCGCCAGGGGGCATAACTTTGAACACTGAAGCTTTCTTT. Amino acids: CASSLAPGGITLNTEAFF.

The V call is TRBV7-7, the J call TRBJ2-1, with 7 bases matching TRBD2. This CDR3 is 15 amino acids long. Germline CDR1 and CDR2: SSHAT and FNYEAQ (reference sequence). After removal of 2 bases from V and 3 bases from J, the junction contained 4 bases not matched to a gene. CDR3 sequence: CASSLNPSGYNEQFF. The CDR3 DNA reads as TGTGCCAGCAGCTTAAACCCTAGCGGCTACAATGAGCAGTTCTTC.

The chain has TRBV29-1 and TRBJ1-1; no firm D call. The CDR3 is 12 amino acids. The V gene's germline CDR1 is SQVTM and CDR2 ANQGSEA. V lost 7 bases to trimming and J lost 5 bases, with 14 bases between them. The CDR3 DNA sequence: TGCAGCGCCCGGACCGGCGGAACTGAAGCTTTCTTT. It codes for CSARTGGTEAFF.

This clone occurred once. The V gene is TRBV7-9, the J gene TRBJ2-7; D not certain. This CDR3 has 11 amino acids. V gave up 5 bases and J gave up 5 bases, with 7 bases separating them. The germline CDR1 and CDR2 sequences are SEHNR and FQNEAQ (reference sequence). DNA for the CDR3: TGTGCCAGCAGCACGGTCGACGAGCAGTACTTC. Its protein product is CASSTVDEQYF.

This chain uses TRBV19 with TRBJ1-1; 9 bases align to TRBD1. Germline loops: CDR1 LNHDA, CDR2 SQIVND (reference sequence). The CDR3 length is 14 residues. The trim removed 6 bases at V and 6 bases at J, leaving 8 bases unmatched. As DNA, the CDR3 is TGTGCCAGTAGGAGCAAGGGACAGGGTTCTGAAGCTTTCTTT. Amino acid sequence: CASRSKGQGSEAFF.

This clone was found once. The chain links TRBV7-9 to TRBJ1-1, with D unclear. The V gene's germline CDR1 is SEHNR and CDR2 FQNEAQ (reference sequence). Trimming took off 1 base at V and 1 base at J, with 4 bases between the two ends. This CDR3 has 13 amino acids. In nucleotides, the CDR3 is TGTGCCAGCAGCTTAGTACCGAACACTGAAGCTTTCTTT. This encodes CASSLVPNTEAFF.

The chain combines TRBV4-1 with TRBJ1-3, with D unresolved. Deletions cut 1 base from V and 4 bases from J, with 14 bases between. The CDR3 has 16 residues. The germline gives CDR1 MGHRA, CDR2 YSYEKL. CDR3 protein: CASSQGQMGAGNTIYF. The CDR3 bases are TGCGCCAGCAGCCAAGGGCAGATGGGAGCGGGAAACACCATATATTTT.

This clone was seen once. This rearrangement joins TRBV5-1 to TRBJ2-3; no firm D call. V was pared by 6 bases and J by 4 bases, with 21 bases between. CDR1 is SGHRS and CDR2 is YFSETQ in the germline V gene. The CDR3 covers 16 residues. CDR3 DNA: TGCGCCAGCAAGATTTCCGCGGCGGACGGCGCAGATACGCAGTATTTT. Residues: CASKISAADGADTQYF. Supplemented by reference TRBV5-1 and TRBJ2-3, the full variable domain reads KAGVTQTPRYLIKTRGQQVTLSCSPISGHRSVSWYQQTPGQGLQFLFEYFSETQRNKGNFPGRFSGRQFSNSRSEMNVSTLELGDSALYLCASKISAADGADTQYFGPGTRLTVL.

In its sample, this clone was seen once. This chain connects TRBV4-2 to TRBJ2-3, with D possibly being TRBD1 (6 bases). The CDR3 loop spans 15 amino acids. V dropped 4 bases and J dropped 0 bases, with 11 bases sitting between them. The germline V gene has CDR1 LGHNA and CDR2 YNFKEQ. CDR3 DNA: TGTGCCAGCAGCCCCCGGACAGCTAGCACAGATACGCAGTATTTT. Encoded protein: CASSPRTASTDTQYF.